Listed here are 13 T cell receptor beta chains from one sample, sequenced in a study of CD8 T cells in ankylosing spondylitis. TCRdb independently ran MiXCR on the 5' RACE reads; one entry per CDR3 protein. This sample yields approximately 35,000 distinct CDR3 sequences, of which around 14% are seen a single time; less than 45% belongs to the top ten. Sequencing used blood. The receptor set was obtained from a male donor with ankylosing spondylitis or in good health (not recorded which).

This clonotype came up many times. The chain employs TRBV15 and TRBJ2-2, with a possible D match to TRBD2 (6 bases). The CDR3 covers 14 residues. Per the germline V gene, CDR1 is LNHNV and CDR2 is YYDKDF (reference sequence). V lost 6 bases to trimming and J lost 0 bases, with 8 bases between them. This CDR3 is CATREGTNTGELFF. In nucleotides, the CDR3 is TGTGCCACCAGGGAGGGTACGAACACCGGGGAGCTGTTTTTT.

This clonotype appeared a few times. The rearrangement links TRBV7-2 to TRBJ2-4; D remains ambiguous. The CDR3 length is 17 residues. Trimming shortened V by 8 bases and J by 3 bases, and 23 bases separated the two germline ends. Germline V gene sequence: CDR1 SGHTA, CDR2 FQGNSA. DNA for the CDR3: TGTGCCAGCTCCACGGGCGGCCCCTTCCTGGGCAAAAACATTCAGTACTTC. Amino acids: CASSTGGPFLGKNIQYF.

The J gene is TRBJ1-6, the V gene TRBV12-3 or TRBV12-4; D is possibly TRBD1 (5 bases). Trimming stripped 5 bases from V and 14 bases from J, with 13 bases between. This CDR3 region has 12 residues. CDR3 in amino acids: CASSRGGRSLHF. The CDR3 DNA follows: TGTGCCAGCAGTAGGGGAGGAAGGTCCCTCCACTTT.

A few counts support this clonotype. The chain employs TRBV14 and TRBJ2-1, with a possible D match to TRBD2 (5 bases). With 2 bases removed from V and 12 bases from J, the gap between germline ends came to 11 bases. This CDR3 is built from 12 residues. Germline V CDR1 and CDR2: SGHDN, FVKESK. CDR3 region: CASSQRGAWQFF. CDR3 in DNA: TGTGCCAGCAGCCAACGGGGTGCTTGGCAGTTCTTC.

This rearrangement joins TRBV5-1 to TRBJ2-2; a possible D gene is TRBD1 (6 bases). V dropped 4 bases and J dropped 4 bases, with 11 bases sitting between them. Looked up from germline, CDR1 is SGHRS and CDR2 is YFSETQ. This CDR3 is built from 14 residues. CDR3 sequence: CASSLDRPTGELFF. CDR3 bases: TGCGCCAGCAGCCTTGACAGGCCCACCGGGGAGCTGTTTTTT.

This clonotype was counted a few times. CDR3 sequence: CASSYQGQGNEAFF. CDR3 coding DNA: TGTGCCAGCAGTTACCAGGGACAGGGCAATGAAGCTTTCTTT. The gene calls are TRBV6-6 and TRBJ1-1; TRBD1 matches 9 bases. V shed 2 bases, J shed 7 bases, and the junction held 5 bases outside the gene matches. Germline V CDR1 and CDR2: MNHNY, SVGAGI (reference sequence). CDR3 length equals 14 residues.

This clonotype was observed a handful of times. The V call is TRBV12-3 or TRBV12-4, the J call TRBJ1-5; no clear D gene. V was pared by 3 bases and J by 1 base, with 4 bases between. The CDR3 totals 13 residues. CDR3 sequence reads: CASSFKSNQPQHF. In DNA, the CDR3 is TGTGCCAGCAGTTTTAAGAGCAATCAGCCCCAGCATTTT.

This clonotype was counted between two and nine times. CDR3 bases: TGTGCCAGCAGCTTGATGGTGGAGAGCACTGAAGCTTTCTTT. Its protein product is CASSLMVESTEAFF. V and J are TRBV5-4 and TRBJ1-1, with D uncertain. Germline V CDR1 and CDR2: SGHNT, YYREEE (reference sequence). V dropped 1 base and J dropped 4 bases, with 11 bases sitting between them. This CDR3 comprises 14 residues.

The V call is TRBV12-3 or TRBV12-4, the J call TRBJ2-2; tentative D call: TRBD2 (6 bases). The CDR3 runs to 14 residues. V was trimmed by 6 bases and J by 8 bases, leaving 16 bases between them. CDR3 residues: CASSNAGLSGELFF. The CDR3 nucleotides are TGTGCCAGCAGCAATGCGGGACTCTCAGGGGAGCTGTTTTTT.

The chain carries TRBV7-9 and TRBJ2-4; tentative D call: TRBD2 (5 bases). Germline values: CDR1 SEHNR, CDR2 FQNEAQ (reference sequence). This CDR3 spans 13 amino acids. Trimming removed 5 bases from V and 3 bases from J, with 8 bases in between. The CDR3 is CASSNGGKNIQYF. The CDR3 DNA follows: TGTGCCAGCAGCAACGGAGGCAAAAACATTCAGTACTTC.

The chain is built from TRBV12-3 or TRBV12-4 and TRBJ2-1; 7 bases fit TRBD2. J lost 9 bases, V lost 5 bases, and 4 bases had no gene match. CDR3 length: 12 residues. CDR3 sequence reads: CASSPTGGEQFF. CDR3 bases: TGTGCCAGCAGTCCGACGGGGGGTGAGCAGTTCTTC.

The chain combines TRBV20-1 with TRBJ2-2; no clear D gene. V was cut by 4 bases and J by 1 base, with 7 bases left in between. CDR3 size: 13 residues. CDR1 is DFQATT, CDR2 SNEGSKA, per germline (reference sequence). The CDR3 region is CSATVRNTGELFF. In DNA, the CDR3 is TGCAGTGCTACGGTCCGGAACACCGGGGAGCTGTTTTTT.

This clonotype has just a few counts. This chain joins TRBV28 and TRBJ2-2; unclear D gene. There are 13 residues in the CDR3. V was shortened by 8 bases and J by 2 bases, with 9 bases between the two germline ends. Germline V lookup: CDR1 MDHEN, CDR2 SYDVKM. The CDR3 DNA sequence: TGTGCCAGCTACATGACCAACACCGGGGAGCTGTTTTTT. Translating gives CASYMTNTGELFF.